The source of this T cell receptor beta chain is a study of T cell repertoires in cytomegalovirus infection. Overall study results and limits: What dominated the ex vivo response were HLA-C-restricted CMV-specific TCR beta clonotypes.

This CDR3 is built from 16 residues. V lost 0 bases, J lost 5 bases, and 7 bases stayed unmatched. Germline-derived CDR1 and CDR2 are LNHDA and SQIVND (reference sequence). MiXCR, run by TCRdb on the reads, gives a single entry per CDR3 protein. The sample records some 940,000 distinct CDR3 sequences, roughly 30% being singletons. For this clonotype: Its specificity is unknown.

Source: cultured CD8+ T cells from PBMCs, taken from culture after CMV antigen stimulation. The chain recombines TRBV19 with TRBJ1-1; TRBD1 aligns across 9 bases. The sequence came from a human donor in good health (CMV status not recorded). Some clones in this sample may be carry-over from other donors' samples. DNA of the CDR3: TGTGCCAGTAGTATAGACCCACAGGGGGCTTGGACTGAAGCTTTCTTT. It is translated as CASSIDPQGAWTEAFF.